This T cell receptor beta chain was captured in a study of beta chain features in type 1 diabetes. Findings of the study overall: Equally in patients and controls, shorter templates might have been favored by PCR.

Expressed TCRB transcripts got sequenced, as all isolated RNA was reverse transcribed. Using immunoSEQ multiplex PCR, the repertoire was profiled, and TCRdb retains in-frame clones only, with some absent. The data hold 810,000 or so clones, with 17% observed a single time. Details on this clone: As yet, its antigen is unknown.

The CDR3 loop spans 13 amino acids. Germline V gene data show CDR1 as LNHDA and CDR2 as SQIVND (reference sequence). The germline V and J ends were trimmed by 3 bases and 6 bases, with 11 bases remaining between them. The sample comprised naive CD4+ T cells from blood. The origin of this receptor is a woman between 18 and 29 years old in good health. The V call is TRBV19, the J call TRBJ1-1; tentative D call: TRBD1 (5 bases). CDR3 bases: TGTGCCAGTAGTATGAGCGGGGGGGCTGAAGCTTTCTTT. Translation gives CASSMSGGAEAFF. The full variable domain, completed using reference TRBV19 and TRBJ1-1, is DGGITQSPKYLFRKEGQNVTLSCEQNLNHDAMYWYRQDPGQGLRLIYYSQIVNDFQKGDIAEGYSVSREKKESFPLTVTSAQKNPTAFYLCASSMSGGAEAFFGQGTRLTVV.